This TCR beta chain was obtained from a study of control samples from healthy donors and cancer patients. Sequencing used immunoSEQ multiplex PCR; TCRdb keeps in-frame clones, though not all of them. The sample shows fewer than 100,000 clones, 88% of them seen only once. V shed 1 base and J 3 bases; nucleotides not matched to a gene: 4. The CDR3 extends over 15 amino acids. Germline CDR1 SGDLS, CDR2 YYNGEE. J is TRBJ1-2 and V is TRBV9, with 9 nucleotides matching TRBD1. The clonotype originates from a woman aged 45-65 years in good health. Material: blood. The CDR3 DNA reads TGTGCCAGCAGCGTAAGGACAGGGGACCACTATGGCTACACCTTC. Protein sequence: CASSVRTGDHYGYTF.